The text below deals with one T cell receptor beta chain. This clonotype was counted between two and nine times. Its antigen is currently not known. Base qualities were left out, and no much larger clone turns up one base away. This record belongs to a study of molecular identifiers for immune sequencing clone quantification (dated by TCRdb to 2016 to 2019). A note on the overall study: In a replicate experiment, RNA from roughly 20,000 or 100,000 naive CD8 T cells was split into five aliquots, four of which were sequenced. CD8 T cells were used in a methods study to benchmark molecular-identifier clustering-based TCR repertoire sequencing (MIDCIRS) and TCR RNA copy counting. What the research found in general, with its limitations: In CMV-specific effector cells, clones with more than 20 RNA copies accounted for over 97% of molecules, whereas in naive cells such clones accounted for under 1%. Naive libraries contained spiked-in Jurkat TCR RNA (10 copies' worth), which is not part of the donor repertoire. Spiked-in Jurkat TCR RNA equal to a single cell's worth was reported to be detectable even within 1,200,000 naive CD8 T cells. Without barcode sub-clustering, chimeric consensus sequences inflated TCR diversity; chimeras reached as high as 47%. Highly expanded clone sizes could be underestimated because identical TCR molecules may share a barcode. Modeling estimated about 3.3 recovered TCR RNA copies per cell, compared with 8.5 to 10 by digital PCR, which implies about 30% capture efficiency.

The CDR3 measures 15 amino acids from cysteine to phenylalanine. This entry keeps only the CDR3 DNA: 45 bases, framed from base 1. Between the V and J ends, shortened by 4 bases and 4 bases respectively, the junction contains 18 bases. According to the germline V gene, CDR1 reads SGHRS and CDR2 reads YFSETQ. Libraries of naive CD8 T cells were built from anywhere between about 19,000 and 1,000,000 sorted cells, with 10%, 30% or 50% of the purified RNA used. On a BD FACSAria II, naive CD8 T cells were FACS-sorted as CD8+CD4-CCR7+CD45RA+ and collected into RLT Plus buffer. Detection sensitivity was tested by spiking Jurkat RNA equal to ten TCR copies' worth into samples containing 20,000-1,000,000 naive CD8 T cells. CD8 T cells were enriched with RosetteSep CD8+ T Cell Enrichment Cocktail and Ficoll-Paque, followed by ACK red cell lysis. Libraries were made using PCR. The sequencer was a NextSeq 500. Bulk TCR libraries were prepared as previously described, using TCR primers listed in Table S5. Total RNA was purified with the Qiagen AllPrep DNA/RNA kit. Before analysis, reads from multiple sequencing runs of the same library were pooled. On the authors' methods: Only reads with exact TCR constant sequence were kept, trimmed to 150 nt, and grouped by their 12-nt molecular barcodes. Within each barcode group, reads were sub-clustered at a 15% Levenshtein threshold, and quality-weighted consensus sequences were built per RNA molecule. Non-functional sequences were excluded, and lower-count sequences lying one edit away from another sequence were also excluded. On the basis of fitting two negative binomial distributions, barcode sub-clusters with fewer than 20% of the maximum read count were discarded. Starting from the raw public reads, TCRdb applied fastp trimming at Q25, assembled clones with MiXCR and retained in-frame beta chains. Entries that share a CDR3 protein sequence are merged under the most common genes and DNA. Here the V and J calls rest on TCRdb's processing, not on the authors' analysis. This sample gives about 320,000 distinct CDR3 sequences in total; roughly 24% of them show up just once. 0.65% to 0.95% of the sample rests with the top ten.

The material sequenced was naive CD8+ T cells from blood, with Jurkat cell RNA spiked in. In light of the paper, this sample's cell subset or site label describes: FACS-sorted CD8+CD4-CCR7+CD45RA+ naive T cells. This receptor was identified in a human donor in good health. Some libraries in this study had Jurkat cell RNA spiked in. The rearranged segments are TRBV5-1 and TRBJ2-7; the D element might be TRBD1 or TRBD2, as each aligns at 7 bases. Read as DNA, the sequence is TGCGCCAGCAGCGGTGCTTCAGGGGGGGGTTACGAGCAGTACTTC. This codes for CASSGASGGGYEQYF. The variable domain in full, with residues beyond the CDR3 obtained from the reference TRBV5-1 and TRBJ2-7 genes, is KAGVTQTPRYLIKTRGQQVTLSCSPISGHRSVSWYQQTPGQGLQFLFEYFSETQRNKGNFPGRFSGRQFSNSRSEMNVSTLELGDSALYLCASSGASGGGYEQYFGPGTRLTVT.